The 21 T cell receptor beta chains below come from one sample, sequenced in a study of T cell changes during pregnancy in multiple sclerosis. Data came from immunoSEQ multiplex PCR; TCRdb stores just in-frame clones and leaves some out. Among 60,000 to 70,000 clones listed, 91% were seen once. The sample was peripheral blood, taken in the third trimester of pregnancy. The receptors stem from a female donor in good health, enrolled as a control in a pregnancy study.

The V call is TRBV28, the J call TRBJ2-1; 8 bases agree with TRBD1. Germline-derived CDR1 and CDR2 are MDHEN and SYDVKM. This CDR3 spans 16 amino acids. V shed 5 bases and J 3 bases; nucleotides not matched to a gene: 9. This CDR3 reads CASSPNRQGNYNEQFF. CDR3 nucleotide sequence: TGTGCCAGCAGTCCAAACCGACAGGGGAACTACAATGAGCAGTTCTTC.

The chain recombines TRBV7-6 with TRBJ2-3, with 9 bases that match TRBD1. This CDR3 is 14 amino acids long. From germline, CDR1 is SGHVS and CDR2 FNYEAQ. After removal of 5 bases from V and 5 bases from J, the junction contained 5 bases not matched to a gene. The CDR3 sequence: CASSPGQGGDTQYF. CDR3 DNA: TGTGCCAGCAGCCCGGGACAGGGAGGAGATACGCAGTATTTT.

This chain connects TRBV19 to TRBJ2-1; D is possibly TRBD2 (6 bases). The CDR3 consists of 14 residues. Germline lookup yields CDR1 LNHDA and CDR2 SQIVND (reference sequence). V gave up 9 bases and J gave up 0 bases, with 12 bases separating them. CDR3: CASSSASSYNEQFF. In DNA form, the CDR3 reads TGTGCCAGCTCTAGCGCGAGCTCCTACAATGAGCAGTTCTTC.

The V and J genes are TRBV27 and TRBJ1-6; D might be TRBD1 (6 bases). Looked up from germline, CDR1 is MNHEY and CDR2 is SMNVEV (reference sequence). Trimming left V 6 bases short and J 5 bases short, with 14 bases between. This CDR3 comprises 15 residues. CDR3 coding DNA: TGTGCCAGCAGCCGGGGGGCATCAAATAATTCACCCCTCCACTTT. This gives the protein CASSRGASNNSPLHF.

This clone was picked up one time. This chain joins TRBV28 and TRBJ1-5, with 7 bases lining up with TRBD1. Germline V lookup: CDR1 MDHEN, CDR2 SYDVKM. V lost 3 bases, J lost 0 bases, and 17 bases stayed unmatched. This CDR3 is built from 20 residues. The CDR3 protein is CASSFWQGDKRPISNQPQHF. The CDR3 coding sequence is TGTGCCAGCAGTTTTTGGCAGGGGGATAAGAGGCCTATTAGCAATCAGCCCCAGCATTTT. Variable domain in full (rest from reference TRBV28 and TRBJ1-5): DVKVTQSSRYLVKRTGEKVFLECVQDMDHENMFWYRQDPGLGLRLIYFSYDVKMKEKGDIPEGYSVSREKKERFSLILESASTNQTSMYLCASSFWQGDKRPISNQPQHFGDGTRLSIL.

This clone was found once. The gene calls are TRBV2 and TRBJ1-5; 7 bases fit TRBD1. Trimming removed 3 bases from V and 5 bases from J; junction bases left unmatched: 4. The germline V gene encodes CDR1 SNHLY and CDR2 FYNNEI. The CDR3 has 14 residues. The CDR3 spells CASSDGDRDQPQHF. The CDR3 nucleotides read TGTGCCAGCAGTGATGGTGACAGGGATCAGCCCCAGCATTTT.

V gene TRBV2 combines with J gene TRBJ2-6; D is undetermined. Germline V gene lookup returns CDR1 SNHLY and CDR2 FYNNEI. With 3 bases removed from V and 0 bases from J, the gap between germline ends came to 6 bases. The CDR3 contains 15 residues. The CDR3 DNA reads TGTGCCAGCAGTGACAGTCTCTCTGGGGCCAACGTCCTGACTTTC. Its translation: CASSDSLSGANVLTF.

The rearrangement links TRBV7-2 to TRBJ2-3, with D uncertain. There are 13 residues in the CDR3. V lost 4 bases to trimming and J lost 6 bases, with 11 bases between them. Germline V gene lookup returns CDR1 SGHTA and CDR2 FQGNSA. In DNA form, the CDR3 reads TGTGCCAGCAGCTCCATGGCATGGGATACGCAGTATTTT. Protein product: CASSSMAWDTQYF.

The V call is TRBV28, the J call TRBJ2-1; D uncertain. V lost 5 bases and J lost 4, with 12 bases in between. This CDR3 has 14 residues. Germline CDR1 and CDR2: MDHEN and SYDVKM. The CDR3 region is CASSPEAEYNEQFF. For the CDR3, the DNA is TGTGCCAGCAGTCCCGAGGCAGAATACAATGAGCAGTTCTTC.

The chain is built from TRBV10-2 and TRBJ2-5, with D possibly being TRBD2 (5 bases). Trimming removed 3 bases at V and 0 bases at J, with 8 bases between. The CDR3 is 14 amino acids. Germline V gene sequence: CDR1 WSHSY, CDR2 SAAADI. The chain's CDR3 is CASSDSGYQETQYF. The CDR3, as DNA: TGCGCCAGCAGTGACTCGGGGTACCAAGAGACCCAGTACTTC.

The J gene is TRBJ2-1, the V gene TRBV11-2; the match to TRBD2 covers 7 bases. Germline lookup yields CDR1 SGHAT and CDR2 FQNNGV. The CDR3 consists of 15 residues. V was clipped by 5 bases and J by 2 bases; unmatched bases: 6. The CDR3 DNA reads as TGTGCCAGCAGCCCGACCGGGACTACCTACAATGAGCAGTTCTTC. Protein sequence: CASSPTGTTYNEQFF.

In its sample, this clone is medium-sized (0.01 to 0.1%). V is TRBV6-1 and J is TRBJ1-1; no firm D call. Germline CDR1 MNHNS, CDR2 SASEGT. The CDR3 spans 14 residues. Trimming took 4 bases from V and 3 from J, leaving 12 bases between them. This CDR3 is CASSGETVYTEAFF. In nucleotides, the CDR3 is TGTGCCAGCAGTGGGGAGACGGTTTACACTGAAGCTTTCTTT.

The chain couples TRBV19 to TRBJ1-3; D not resolved. Trimming took off 3 bases at V and 0 bases at J, with 15 bases between the two ends. Germline V gene data show CDR1 as LNHDA and CDR2 as SQIVND (reference sequence). This CDR3 spans 17 amino acids. CDR3 DNA: TGTGCCAGTAGTATTGCAGTTGGGCTCAACTCTGGAAACACCATATATTTT. This encodes CASSIAVGLNSGNTIYF.

This chain uses TRBV7-9 with TRBJ1-3, with 7 positions matching TRBD1. Germline CDR1 SEHNR, CDR2 FQNEAQ (reference sequence). The CDR3 length is 17 residues. J was trimmed by 0 bases and V by 5 bases; bases with no gene match: 10. The CDR3 DNA sequence: TGTGCCAGCAGCCCCGGGACAGCTTCTCGCTCTGGAAACACCATATATTTT. Its protein product is CASSPGTASRSGNTIYF.

V gene TRBV4-2 combines with J gene TRBJ1-2, with a possible D match to TRBD1 (6 bases). This CDR3 is built from 15 residues. V shed 5 bases and J shed 8 bases, with 21 bases lying between them. From germline, CDR1 is LGHNA and CDR2 YNFKEQ. The CDR3 DNA follows: TGTGCCAGCAGCAACCCCCTGTGGGGGCTAGGCGGCTACACCTTC. It codes for CASSNPLWGLGGYTF.

The V call is TRBV6-1, the J call TRBJ1-5; a possible D gene is TRBD1 (5 bases). Trimming took off 5 bases at V and 5 bases at J, with 16 bases between the two ends. This CDR3 is 15 amino acids long. Germline lookup yields CDR1 MNHNS and CDR2 SASEGT. CDR3 region: CASSLDSVGYQPQHF. The CDR3, as DNA: TGTGCCAGCAGTCTAGACAGCGTTGGTTATCAGCCCCAGCATTTT.

V and J are TRBV6-5 and TRBJ2-1; D is undetermined. The CDR3 loop spans 15 amino acids. The germline gives CDR1 MNHEY, CDR2 SVGAGI. V gave up 1 base and J gave up 6 bases, with 13 bases separating them. The CDR3 nucleotides are TGTGCCAGCAGTTACTTGGGCGTGAGTTCCAATGAGCAGTTCTTC. It translates to CASSYLGVSSNEQFF.

The CDR3 DNA reads TGTGCCAGCAGCTTAGAGGGGCTGAGGGAAAAACTGTTTTTT. The encoded protein is CASSLEGLREKLFF. This rearrangement joins TRBV7-2 to TRBJ1-4, with a weak D call TRBD1 (5 bases). Germline values: CDR1 SGHTA, CDR2 FQGNSA. V shed 1 base and J shed 8 bases, with 11 bases lying between them. The CDR3 sequence is 14 residues long.

V usage is TRBV12-5 and J usage is TRBJ2-1, with a possible D match to TRBD2 (6 bases). The length of the CDR3 is 21 residues. CDR1 and CDR2 (germline): LGHNT, FRNRAP. The V gene lost 0 bases and the J gene lost 5 bases, with 29 bases spanning the gap. The chain's CDR3 is CASGLVLPPITGRSVNNEQFF. DNA of the CDR3: TGTGCTAGTGGTTTGGTACTCCCCCCCATCACGGGGAGGTCGGTAAACAATGAGCAGTTCTTC.

The J gene is TRBJ2-1, the V gene TRBV21-1; the DNA was not used to check the table's D call, TRBD2. TRBV21-1 is deemed a pseudogene. The CDR3 consists of 17 residues. CDR3 DNA: TGTGCCAGCAGGACCCCGGGAGGGGGAGGGTCCTACAATGAGCAGTTCTTC. Translated, it gives CASRTPGGGGSYNEQFF.

The V gene is TRBV27, the J gene TRBJ1-3, with D uncertain. The V and J ends lost 8 bases and 2 bases respectively, with 10 bases between them. The CDR3 contains 13 residues. Germline V gene data show CDR1 as MNHEY and CDR2 as SMNVEV (reference sequence). CDR3 residues: CASGLGTGNTIYF. In DNA form, the CDR3 reads TGTGCCAGCGGACTCGGAACTGGAAACACCATATATTTT.